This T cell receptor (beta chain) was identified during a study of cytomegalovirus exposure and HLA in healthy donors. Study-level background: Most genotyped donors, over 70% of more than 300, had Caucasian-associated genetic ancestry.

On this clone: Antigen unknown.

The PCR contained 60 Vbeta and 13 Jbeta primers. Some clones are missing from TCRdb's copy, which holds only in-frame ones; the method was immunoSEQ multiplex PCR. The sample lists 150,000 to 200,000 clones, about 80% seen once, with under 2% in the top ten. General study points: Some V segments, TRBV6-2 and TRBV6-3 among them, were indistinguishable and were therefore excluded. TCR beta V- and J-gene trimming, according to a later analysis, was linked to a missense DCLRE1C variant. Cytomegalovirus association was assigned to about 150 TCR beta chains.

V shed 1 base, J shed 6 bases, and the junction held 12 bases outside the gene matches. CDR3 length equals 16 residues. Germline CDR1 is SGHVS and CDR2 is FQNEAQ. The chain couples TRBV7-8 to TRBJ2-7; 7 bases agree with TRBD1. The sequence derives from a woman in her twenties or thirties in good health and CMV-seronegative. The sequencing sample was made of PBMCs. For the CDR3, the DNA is TGTGCCAGCAGCTTAGTAGTCAGGGCATCAGGGGGCGAGCAGTACTTC. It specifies CASSLVVRASGGEQYF.